These 19 T cell receptor beta chains were all obtained from the same sample, sequenced in a study of blood T cells in healthy people across ages. Primed by a sample-barcoded 5' primer and a J-beta primer mix, a second PCR proceeded for roughly 7 to 11 cycles. From the 5' RACE reads, TCRdb called clonotypes with MiXCR, one entry per CDR3 protein. In the table there are 800,000 to 950,000 distinct CDR3 sequences, 25% to 30% of which are singletons. These data were also filed under a second study, of T cells of mothers and their children.

The sample was blood. These receptors all stem from a woman aged 40 to 50 in good health.

The sample holds a few counts of this clonotype. The V and J genes are TRBV18 and TRBJ1-2, with D tentatively TRBD1 (6 bases). The CDR3 covers 15 residues. The V end was cut by 2 bases, the J end by 2 bases, with 12 bases between. Germline CDR1 KGHSH, CDR2 LQKENI. The CDR3 coding sequence is TGTGCCAGCTCACCATTGGACAGCCCCAACTATGGCTACACCTTC. Protein sequence: CASSPLDSPNYGYTF.

This clonotype was counted many times. As DNA, the CDR3 is TGTGCCAGCAGCCTTGGACAGCCAAATGAAAAACTGTTTTTT. It is translated as CASSLGQPNEKLFF. The chain combines TRBV9 with TRBJ1-4, with D perhaps matching TRBD1 (6 bases). The CDR3 runs 14 residues. V dropped 4 bases and J dropped 5 bases, with 12 bases sitting between them. CDR1 is SGDLS and CDR2 is YYNGEE in the germline V gene.

This clonotype was seen only a few times. CDR3 sequence: CASSPKGTGVNEQYF. The CDR3 DNA reads TGTGCCAGCAGCCCAAAAGGGACAGGGGTCAACGAGCAGTACTTC. V is TRBV7-9 and J is TRBJ2-7; 10 positions match TRBD1. The CDR3 spans 15 residues. Per germline, CDR1 SEHNR and CDR2 FQNEAQ (reference sequence). V lost 5 bases, J lost 5 bases, and 9 bases stayed unmatched.

Of note for this clonotype: Just one base apart from a much larger clone, this may be a read error. The chain has TRBV6-5 and TRBJ2-7, with 10 positions matching TRBD1. There are 15 residues in the CDR3. The germline V gene encodes CDR1 MNHEY and CDR2 SVGAGI. CDR3 bases: TGTACCAGCAGTTACTCGACAGGGGGCTCCTACGAGCGGTACTTC. Encoded protein: CTSSYSTGGSYERYF.

The rearrangement links TRBV19 to TRBJ1-4; D call uncertain. The V end lost 7 bases, the J end lost 5 bases, and 8 bases lay between the germline ends. The CDR3 covers 12 residues. Looked up from germline, CDR1 is LNHDA and CDR2 is SQIVND (reference sequence). This CDR3 is CASTERNEKLFF. CDR3 nucleotide sequence: TGTGCCAGTACTGAAAGAAATGAAAAACTGTTTTTT.

This chain joins TRBV9 and TRBJ1-5; D uncertain. CDR1 SGDLS and CDR2 YYNGEE come from the germline V gene. This CDR3 contains 20 residues. Trimming took off 1 base at V and 3 bases at J, with 26 bases between the two ends. This CDR3 reads CASSVRPCDIIVPYNQPQHF. CDR3 nucleotides: TGTGCCAGCAGCGTAAGGCCCTGCGACATTATCGTCCCCTACAATCAGCCCCAGCATTTT.

The chain links TRBV3-1 to TRBJ1-1; D uncertain. This CDR3 contains 16 residues. V lost 2 bases and J lost 6, with 19 bases in between. Germline V gives CDR1 LGHDT, CDR2 YNNKEL (reference sequence). The CDR3 region has the DNA TGTGCCAGCAGCCAACCGCGGGCCGGGAGGCATGCTGAAGCTTTCTTT. The encoded protein is CASSQPRAGRHAEAFF.

V and J are TRBV11-2 and TRBJ2-3; D might be TRBD2 (5 bases). Germline-derived CDR1 and CDR2 are SGHAT and FQNNGV. The CDR3 sequence is 18 residues long. Trimming took off 4 bases at V and 2 bases at J, with 22 bases between the two ends. The CDR3 DNA reads as TGTGCCAGCAGCTCCCCGCTGGTAGCGTCTTACCCCACAGATACGCAGTATTTT. Its protein product is CASSSPLVASYPTDTQYF.

This rearrangement joins TRBV5-6 to TRBJ2-7; maybe TRBD1 (7 bases). V shed 2 bases and J shed 2 bases, with 14 bases lying between them. The V gene's germline CDR1 is SGHDT and CDR2 YYEEEE. The CDR3 is made up of 15 amino acids. CDR3 loop: CASSLRRGQTYEQYF. CDR3 nucleotides: TGTGCCAGCAGCTTACGGAGGGGACAGACCTACGAGCAGTACTTC.

This clonotype was recorded a few times. The chain is built from TRBV20-1 and TRBJ1-1; D call uncertain. The CDR3 length is 13 residues. The V end lost 6 bases, the J end lost 5 bases, and 16 bases lay between the germline ends. Germline CDR1 and CDR2: DFQATT and SNEGSKA (reference sequence). The chain's CDR3 is CSATKRPGTEAFF. In DNA form, the CDR3 reads TGCAGTGCAACAAAAAGACCCGGGACTGAAGCTTTCTTT.

This clonotype has just a few counts. The V call is TRBV29-1, the J call TRBJ2-3, with 8 nucleotides matching TRBD2. Trimming at V came to 6 bases and at J to 0 bases, leaving 14 bases not matched to a gene. Germline CDR1 reads SQVTM; CDR2 reads ANQGSEA. This CDR3 spans 17 amino acids. The CDR3 protein is CSVGLAARLTSTDTQYF. The CDR3 bases are TGCAGCGTCGGACTAGCAGCTCGGCTAACTAGCACAGATACGCAGTATTTT.

This clonotype was seen only a few times. The CDR3 loop is CSARDLQGVRDTQYF. The DNA of the CDR3 is TGCAGTGCTAGAGATCTGCAGGGGGTGAGAGATACGCAGTATTTT. This rearrangement joins TRBV20-1 to TRBJ2-3; 7 bases map to TRBD1. CDR3 length: 15 amino acids. The J segment lost 5 bases and the V segment lost 0 bases, leaving 8 bases of the junction unmatched. Germline V CDR1 and CDR2: DFQATT, SNEGSKA (reference sequence).

The rearrangement joins TRBV5-5 to TRBJ2-7; no clear D gene. This CDR3 contains 14 residues. Germline loops: CDR1 SGHKS, CDR2 YYEKEE (reference sequence). V was cut by 4 bases and J by 3 bases, with 14 bases left in between. This chain's CDR3 is CASSLSQVGYEQYF. The CDR3 DNA sequence: TGTGCCAGCAGCCTTTCTCAGGTAGGCTACGAGCAGTACTTC.

This clonotype was seen once. At one end, the junction sequence differs from germline, possibly due to a read error. This sequence joins TRBV7-2 and TRBJ2-2; a possible D gene is TRBD1 (8 bases). The CDR3 has 17 amino acids. Per germline, CDR1 SGHTA and CDR2 FQGNSA. In nucleotides, the CDR3 is TGTGCCAGCAGCCGACAAAGGACAGGGACTAACACCGGGGAGCGGTTTTTT. This encodes CASSRQRTGTNTGERFF.

This clonotype was observed a handful of times. V usage is TRBV5-6 and J usage is TRBJ1-5; D is ambiguous. With 2 bases removed from V and 2 bases from J, the gap between germline ends came to 8 bases. In germline, CDR1 is SGHDT, CDR2 YYEEEE. This CDR3 is 14 amino acids long. The CDR3 coding sequence is TGTGCCAGCAGCTTACTGGGCCGCAATCAGCCCCAGCATTTT. It encodes CASSLLGRNQPQHF.

This clonotype was picked up a small number of times. The rearrangement joins TRBV4-1 to TRBJ2-1; 7 bases match TRBD1. Germline assignment: CDR1 MGHRA and CDR2 YSYEKL. V dropped 4 bases and J dropped 0; count of bases not matched to a gene: 6. CDR3 length equals 16 residues. CDR3 amino acids: CASSLDRDSSYNEQFF. The CDR3 bases are TGCGCCAGCAGCCTCGACCGGGACAGCTCCTACAATGAGCAGTTCTTC.

This clonotype has just a few counts. The junction shows a germline mismatch at one end, possibly a read error. The chain carries TRBV28 and TRBJ1-6; weak D call: TRBD1 (5 bases). CDR3 length: 11 residues. Per germline, CDR1 MDHEN and CDR2 SYDVKM. The CDR3 nucleotides read TGTGCCGGCAGTTTGTTAGGGGCGCTCCACTTT. Its translation is CAGSLLGALHF.

About this clonotype: Being one base from a much bigger clone, this may be a read error. The V and J genes are TRBV20-1 and TRBJ2-4, with 8 nucleotides matching TRBD1. Trimming removed 2 bases from V and 13 bases from J; junction bases left unmatched: 13. The CDR3 covers 14 residues. Germline CDR1 reads DFQATT; CDR2 reads SNEGSKA (reference sequence). CDR3 protein: CSARSRGHYNEQYF. The CDR3 nucleotides are TGCAGTGCTAGATCCAGGGGGCACTACAATGAGCAGTACTTC.

There are many counts of this clonotype. This sequence joins TRBV20-1 and TRBJ2-5; possibly TRBD2 for D (6 bases). The germline V gene encodes CDR1 DFQATT and CDR2 SNEGSKA (reference sequence). V gave up 3 bases and J gave up 5 bases, with 13 bases separating them. The CDR3 sequence is 13 residues long. The chain's CDR3 is CSASRLGWETQYF. DNA for the CDR3: TGCAGTGCTAGCCGACTAGGATGGGAGACCCAGTACTTC.